The 11 T cell receptor beta chains in this list originate from one sample, sequenced in a study of control samples from healthy donors and cancer patients. The data were produced by immunoSEQ multiplex PCR, yet TCRdb's version contains in-frame clones alone and is incomplete. The table includes about 120,000 clones, 93% detected once. The sample comprised blood. These receptors originate from a man under 40 in good health.

The chain's CDR3 is CASSKTETENEAFF. DNA of the CDR3: TGTGCCAGCAGCAAAACGGAAACAGAAAATGAAGCTTTCTTT. The V and J genes are TRBV21-1 and TRBJ1-1; TRBD1 is the table's D call, not checked against the DNA. TRBV21-1 is given as a pseudogene. This CDR3 is built from 14 residues.

The chain is built from TRBV30 and TRBJ1-5; tentatively, D is TRBD1 (6 bases). Germline V gene lookup returns CDR1 GTSNPN and CDR2 SVGIG (reference sequence). The ends were cut back, 0 bases at V and 2 bases at J, with 8 bases in the middle. CDR3 length: 14 residues. DNA of the CDR3: TGTGCCTGGAGTGTACCAGGGGGCAATCAGCCCCAGCATTTT. This codes for CAWSVPGGNQPQHF.

This sequence joins TRBV15 and TRBJ2-7, with a tentative D call TRBD1 (5 bases). This CDR3 has 15 amino acids. Trimming took 0 bases from V and 3 from J, leaving 12 bases between them. Germline-derived CDR1 and CDR2 are LNHNV and YYDKDF (reference sequence). CDR3 in DNA: TGTGCCACCAGCAGAGAGGCAGGGCTAAGCTACGAGCAGTACTTC. Encoded protein: CATSREAGLSYEQYF.

The chain carries TRBV5-5 and TRBJ1-5, with TRBD1 as a possible D gene (5 bases). V was trimmed by 1 base and J by 5 bases, leaving 13 bases between them. Germline V gene sequence: CDR1 SGHKS, CDR2 YYEKEE (reference sequence). The CDR3 is made up of 15 amino acids. CDR3 in DNA: TGTGCCAGCAGCTTGTGGGGGATCCGGGATCAGCCCCAGCATTTT. Translated, it gives CASSLWGIRDQPQHF.

The V gene is TRBV11-2, the J gene TRBJ1-1, with a tentative D call TRBD1 (5 bases). Trimming removed 5 bases from V and 0 bases from J, with 7 bases in between. The CDR3 totals 13 residues. CDR1 and CDR2 (germline): SGHAT, FQNNGV. CDR3 coding DNA: TGTGCCAGCAGCCGGGGGTTGAACACTGAAGCTTTCTTT. Translated: CASSRGLNTEAFF.

The V call is TRBV9, the J call TRBJ2-5; D gene uncertain. CDR3 length: 14 amino acids. V gave up 0 bases and J gave up 7 bases, with 13 bases separating them. Per germline, CDR1 SGDLS and CDR2 YYNGEE. The DNA of the CDR3 is TGTGCCAGCAGCGTAGCAGAAGGACCTAGGACCCAGTACTTC. It is translated as CASSVAEGPRTQYF.

The chain is built from TRBV19 and TRBJ1-1; tentative D call: TRBD1 (6 bases). Germline-derived CDR1 and CDR2 are LNHDA and SQIVND (reference sequence). V was trimmed by 5 bases and J by 2 bases, leaving 12 bases between them. This CDR3 contains 14 residues. The CDR3 loop is CASSVTGQNTEAFF. Written as DNA, the CDR3 is TGTGCCAGTAGTGTGACGGGACAAAACACTGAAGCTTTCTTT. Using reference TRBV19 and TRBJ1-1 for the parts outside the CDR3, the full variable domain is DGGITQSPKYLFRKEGQNVTLSCEQNLNHDAMYWYRQDPGQGLRLIYYSQIVNDFQKGDIAEGYSVSREKKESFPLTVTSAQKNPTAFYLCASSVTGQNTEAFFGQGTRLTVV.

The V call is TRBV12-3 or TRBV12-4, the J call TRBJ1-1, with unresolved D. The CDR3 length is 13 residues. Trimming removed 7 bases at V and 0 bases at J, with 9 bases between. CDR3 sequence: CASKIDLNTEAFF. The CDR3 DNA sequence: TGTGCCAGCAAGATCGACCTGAACACTGAAGCTTTCTTT.

J is TRBJ2-3 and V is TRBV2, with D maybe TRBD2 (5 bases). The ends were cut back, 8 bases at V and 3 bases at J, with 18 bases in the middle. Germline lookup yields CDR1 SNHLY and CDR2 FYNNEI. CDR3 length equals 15 residues. The CDR3 sequence: CASLRPGGRTDTQYF. The CDR3 DNA is TGTGCCAGCCTTAGACCTGGCGGGCGGACAGATACGCAGTATTTT.

The chain links TRBV5-1 to TRBJ1-2; a weak D match, TRBD1 (6 bases). The CDR3 contains 13 residues. V was shortened by 7 bases and J by 6 bases, with 16 bases between the two germline ends. Per germline, CDR1 SGHRS and CDR2 YFSETQ. CDR3 in DNA: TGCGCCAGCGGGGGCGGGGGGACGGATGGCTACACCTTC. Residues: CASGGGGTDGYTF.

The chain combines TRBV19 with TRBJ2-1, with D perhaps TRBD1 (5 bases). The germline gives CDR1 LNHDA, CDR2 SQIVND (reference sequence). Trimming took 0 bases from V and 12 from J, leaving 12 bases between them. The CDR3 has 13 amino acids. The CDR3 is CASSIEASQGQFF. CDR3 in DNA: TGTGCCAGTAGTATAGAGGCTTCTCAGGGGCAGTTCTTC. Complete variable domain (other parts from reference TRBV19 and TRBJ2-1): DGGITQSPKYLFRKEGQNVTLSCEQNLNHDAMYWYRQDPGQGLRLIYYSQIVNDFQKGDIAEGYSVSREKKESFPLTVTSAQKNPTAFYLCASSIEASQGQFFGPGTRLTVL.